Listed here is a single T cell receptor (beta chain). Sequencing used immunoSEQ multiplex PCR; TCRdb keeps in-frame clones, though not all of them. The sample records 55,000 to 70,000 clones, approximately 90% being singletons. The sample comes from a study of blood T cell repertoires in COVID-19. Source material: peripheral blood. The sequence was obtained from a woman in her fifties or sixties with COVID-19, enrolled during active disease.

The CDR3 protein is CASIPTGTGYEKLFF. In DNA form, the CDR3 reads TGTGCCAGCATCCCCACCGGGACAGGGTACGAAAAACTGTTTTTT. The chain recombines TRBV6-5 with TRBJ1-4; TRBD1 agrees at 9 bases. CDR3 length equals 15 residues. With V trimmed by 7 bases and J by 8 bases, 11 bases remained unmatched. CDR1 is MNHEY, CDR2 SVGAGI, per germline.